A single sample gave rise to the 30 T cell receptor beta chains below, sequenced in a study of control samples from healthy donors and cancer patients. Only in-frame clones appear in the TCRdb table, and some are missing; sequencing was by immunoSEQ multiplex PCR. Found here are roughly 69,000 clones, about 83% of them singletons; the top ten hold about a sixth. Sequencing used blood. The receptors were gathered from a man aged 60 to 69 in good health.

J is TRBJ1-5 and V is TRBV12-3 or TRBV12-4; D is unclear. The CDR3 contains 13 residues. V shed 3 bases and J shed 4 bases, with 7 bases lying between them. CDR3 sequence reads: CASSFTRNQPQHF. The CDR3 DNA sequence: TGTGCCAGCAGTTTTACCAGAAATCAGCCCCAGCATTTT.

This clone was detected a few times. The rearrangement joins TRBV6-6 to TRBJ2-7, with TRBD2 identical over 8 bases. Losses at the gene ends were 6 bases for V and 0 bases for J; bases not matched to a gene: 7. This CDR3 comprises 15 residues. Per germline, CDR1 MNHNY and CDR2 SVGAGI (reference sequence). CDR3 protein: CASRSPGGASYEQYF. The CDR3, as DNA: TGTGCCAGCAGGTCCCCCGGGGGGGCCTCCTACGAGCAGTACTTC.

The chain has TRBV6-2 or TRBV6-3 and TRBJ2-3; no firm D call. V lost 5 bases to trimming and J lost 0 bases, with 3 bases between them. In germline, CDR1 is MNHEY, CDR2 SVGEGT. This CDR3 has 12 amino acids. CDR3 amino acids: CASSSSTDTQYF. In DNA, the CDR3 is TGTGCCAGCAGTAGTAGCACAGATACGCAGTATTTT.

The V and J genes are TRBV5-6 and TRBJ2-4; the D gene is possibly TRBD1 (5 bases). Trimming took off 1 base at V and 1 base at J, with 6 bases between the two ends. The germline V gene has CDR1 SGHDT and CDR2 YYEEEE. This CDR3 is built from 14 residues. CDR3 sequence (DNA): TGTGCCAGCAGCTTGTCAGGGGCCAAAAACATTCAGTACTTC. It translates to CASSLSGAKNIQYF.

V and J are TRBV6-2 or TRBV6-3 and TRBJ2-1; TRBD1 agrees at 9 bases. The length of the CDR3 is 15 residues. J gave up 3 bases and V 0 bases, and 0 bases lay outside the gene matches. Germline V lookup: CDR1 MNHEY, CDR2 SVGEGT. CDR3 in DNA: TGTGCCAGCAGTTACTCGGGACAGGGCTACAATGAGCAGTTCTTC. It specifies CASSYSGQGYNEQFF.

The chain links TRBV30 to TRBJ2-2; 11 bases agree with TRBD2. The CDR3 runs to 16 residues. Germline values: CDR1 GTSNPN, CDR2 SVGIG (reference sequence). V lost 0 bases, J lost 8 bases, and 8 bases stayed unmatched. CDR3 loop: CAWSVLSGRAGGELFF. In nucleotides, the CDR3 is TGTGCCTGGAGTGTACTTAGCGGGAGGGCCGGGGGGGAGCTGTTTTTT.

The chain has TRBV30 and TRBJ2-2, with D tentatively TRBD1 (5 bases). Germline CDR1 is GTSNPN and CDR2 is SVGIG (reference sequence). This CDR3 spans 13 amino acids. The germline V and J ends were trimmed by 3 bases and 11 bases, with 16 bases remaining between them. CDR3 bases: TGTGCCTGGAGACGGCCGGTAGGGGTAGAGCTGTTTTTT. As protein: CAWRRPVGVELFF.

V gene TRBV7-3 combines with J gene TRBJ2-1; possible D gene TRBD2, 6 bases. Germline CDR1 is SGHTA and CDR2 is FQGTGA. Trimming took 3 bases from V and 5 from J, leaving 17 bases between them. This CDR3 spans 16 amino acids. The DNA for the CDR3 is TGTGCCAGCAGCTTCCTCCCGGGAGTTGAGAACAATGAGCAGTTCTTC. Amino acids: CASSFLPGVENNEQFF. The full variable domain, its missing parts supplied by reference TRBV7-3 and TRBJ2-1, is GAGVSQTPSNKVTEKGKYVELRCDPISGHTALYWYRQSLGQGPEFLIYFQGTGAADDSGLPNDRFFAVRPEGSVSTLKIQRTERGDSAVYLCASSFLPGVENNEQFFGPGTRLTVL.

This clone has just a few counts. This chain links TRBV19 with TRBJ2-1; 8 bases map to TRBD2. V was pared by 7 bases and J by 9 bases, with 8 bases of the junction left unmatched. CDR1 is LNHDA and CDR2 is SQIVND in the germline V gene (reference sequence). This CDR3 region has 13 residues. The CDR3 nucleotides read TGTGCCAGTAACCCGGGAGGGTTGAGTGAGCAGTTCTTC. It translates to CASNPGGLSEQFF. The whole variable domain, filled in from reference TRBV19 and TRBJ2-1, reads DGGITQSPKYLFRKEGQNVTLSCEQNLNHDAMYWYRQDPGQGLRLIYYSQIVNDFQKGDIAEGYSVSREKKESFPLTVTSAQKNPTAFYLCASNPGGLSEQFFGPGTRLTVL.

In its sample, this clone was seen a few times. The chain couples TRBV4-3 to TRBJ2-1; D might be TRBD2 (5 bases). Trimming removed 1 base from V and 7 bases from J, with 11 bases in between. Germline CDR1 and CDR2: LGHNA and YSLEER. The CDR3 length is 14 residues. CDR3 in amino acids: CASSQAARGNEQFF. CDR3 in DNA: TGCGCCAGCAGCCAAGCCGCACGGGGAAATGAGCAGTTCTTC.

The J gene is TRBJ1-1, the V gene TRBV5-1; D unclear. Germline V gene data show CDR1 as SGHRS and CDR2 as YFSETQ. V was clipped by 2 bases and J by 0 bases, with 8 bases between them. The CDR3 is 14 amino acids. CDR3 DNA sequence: TGCGCCAGCAGCTTAAGCACTATGAACACTGAAGCTTTCTTT. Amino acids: CASSLSTMNTEAFF.

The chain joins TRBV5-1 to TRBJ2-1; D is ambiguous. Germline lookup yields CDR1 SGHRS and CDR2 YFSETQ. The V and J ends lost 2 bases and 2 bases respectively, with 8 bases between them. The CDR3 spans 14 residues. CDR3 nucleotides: TGCGCCAGCAGCTTCGGCCAACCCTACAATGAGCAGTTCTTC. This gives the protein CASSFGQPYNEQFF.

CDR3 nucleotides: TGTGCCAGCAGTCTGGGTTTAAATGAGCAGTTCTTC. Translated, it gives CASSLGLNEQFF. The chain has TRBV6-2 or TRBV6-3 and TRBJ2-1, with D uncertain. Per the germline V gene, CDR1 is MNHEY and CDR2 is SVGEGT. This CDR3 has 12 residues. The V end lost 5 bases, the J end lost 7 bases, and 9 bases lay between the germline ends.

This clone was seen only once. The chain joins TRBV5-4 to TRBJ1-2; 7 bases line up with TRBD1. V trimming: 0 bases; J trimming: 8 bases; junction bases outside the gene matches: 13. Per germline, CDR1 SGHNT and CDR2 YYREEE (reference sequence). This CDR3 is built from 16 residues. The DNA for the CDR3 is TGTGCCAGCAGCTTGGGGCTACAGACAGGGAAATCCGGCTACACCTTC. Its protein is CASSLGLQTGKSGYTF.

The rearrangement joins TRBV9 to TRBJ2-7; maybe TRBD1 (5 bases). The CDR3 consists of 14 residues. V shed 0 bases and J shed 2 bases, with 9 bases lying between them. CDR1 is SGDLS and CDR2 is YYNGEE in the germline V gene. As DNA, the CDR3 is TGTGCCAGCAGCGTAGACGCAGGGCCCTACGAGCAGTACTTC. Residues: CASSVDAGPYEQYF.

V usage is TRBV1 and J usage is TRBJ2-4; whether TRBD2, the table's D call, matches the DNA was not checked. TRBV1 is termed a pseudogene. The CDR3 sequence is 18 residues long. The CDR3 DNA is TGCACCAGCAGCCAACCGACTAGCGGGAGGGCCACCAAAAACATTCAGTACTTC. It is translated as CTSSQPTSGRATKNIQYF.

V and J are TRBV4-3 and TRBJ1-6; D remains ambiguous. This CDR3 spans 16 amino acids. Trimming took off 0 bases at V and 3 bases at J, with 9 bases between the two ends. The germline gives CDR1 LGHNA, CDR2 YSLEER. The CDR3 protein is CASSQDGTSYNSPLHF. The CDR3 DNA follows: TGCGCCAGCAGCCAAGACGGTACCAGCTATAATTCACCCCTCCACTTT.

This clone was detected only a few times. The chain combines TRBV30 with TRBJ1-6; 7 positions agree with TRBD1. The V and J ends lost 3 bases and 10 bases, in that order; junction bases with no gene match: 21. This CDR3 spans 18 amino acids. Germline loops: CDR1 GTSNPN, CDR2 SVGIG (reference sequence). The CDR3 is CAWSDIPGTVRIRSPLHF. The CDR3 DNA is TGTGCCTGGAGCGACATCCCCGGGACAGTGAGGATTAGGTCACCCCTCCACTTT.

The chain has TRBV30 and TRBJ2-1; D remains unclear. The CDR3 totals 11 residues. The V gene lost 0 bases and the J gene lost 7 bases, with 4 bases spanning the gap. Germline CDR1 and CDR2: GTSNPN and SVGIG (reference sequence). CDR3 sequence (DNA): TGTGCCTGGAGTGTAGCGAATGAGCAGTTCTTC. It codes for CAWSVANEQFF.

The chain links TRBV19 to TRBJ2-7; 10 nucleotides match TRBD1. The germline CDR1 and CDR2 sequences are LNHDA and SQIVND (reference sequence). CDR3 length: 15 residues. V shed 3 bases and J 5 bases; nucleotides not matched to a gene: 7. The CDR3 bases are TGTGCCAGTAGTATCCGGGACAGGGGTTTGGACGAGCAGTACTTC. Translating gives CASSIRDRGLDEQYF. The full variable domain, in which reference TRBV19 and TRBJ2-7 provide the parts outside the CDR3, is DGGITQSPKYLFRKEGQNVTLSCEQNLNHDAMYWYRQDPGQGLRLIYYSQIVNDFQKGDIAEGYSVSREKKESFPLTVTSAQKNPTAFYLCASSIRDRGLDEQYFGPGTRLTVT.

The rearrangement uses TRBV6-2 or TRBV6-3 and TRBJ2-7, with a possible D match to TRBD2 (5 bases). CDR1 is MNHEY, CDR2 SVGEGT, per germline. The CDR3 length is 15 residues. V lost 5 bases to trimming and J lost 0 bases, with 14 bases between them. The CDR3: CASSRDGGSSYEQYF. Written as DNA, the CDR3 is TGTGCCAGCAGTCGTGACGGAGGATCCTCCTACGAGCAGTACTTC.

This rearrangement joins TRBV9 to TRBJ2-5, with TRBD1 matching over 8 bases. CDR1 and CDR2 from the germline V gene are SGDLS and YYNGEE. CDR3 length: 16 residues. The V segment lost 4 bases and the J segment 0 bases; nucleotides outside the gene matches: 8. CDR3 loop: CASSPRQGMYQETQYF. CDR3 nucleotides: TGTGCCAGCAGCCCCCGACAGGGGATGTACCAAGAGACCCAGTACTTC.

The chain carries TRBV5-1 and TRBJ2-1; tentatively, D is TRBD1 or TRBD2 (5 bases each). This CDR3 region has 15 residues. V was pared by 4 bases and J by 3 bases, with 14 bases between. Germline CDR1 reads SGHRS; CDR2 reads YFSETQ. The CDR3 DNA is TGCGCCAGCAGCATGGCCGGGACGAGCTACAATGAGCAGTTCTTC. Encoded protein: CASSMAGTSYNEQFF. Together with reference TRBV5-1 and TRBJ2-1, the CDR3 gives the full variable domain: KAGVTQTPRYLIKTRGQQVTLSCSPISGHRSVSWYQQTPGQGLQFLFEYFSETQRNKGNFPGRFSGRQFSNSRSEMNVSTLELGDSALYLCASSMAGTSYNEQFFGPGTRLTVL.

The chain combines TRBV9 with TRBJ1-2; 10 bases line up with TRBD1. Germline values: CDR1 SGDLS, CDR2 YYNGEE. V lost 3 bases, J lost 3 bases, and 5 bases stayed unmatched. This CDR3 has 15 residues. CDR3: CASSAPGTGDYGYTF. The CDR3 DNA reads TGTGCCAGCAGCGCACCGGGGACAGGGGACTATGGCTACACCTTC.

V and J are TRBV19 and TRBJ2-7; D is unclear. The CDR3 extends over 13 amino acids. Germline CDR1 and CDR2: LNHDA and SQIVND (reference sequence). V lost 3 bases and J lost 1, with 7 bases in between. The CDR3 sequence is CASSISPSYEQYF. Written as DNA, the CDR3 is TGTGCCAGTAGTATTTCGCCATCCTACGAGCAGTACTTC.

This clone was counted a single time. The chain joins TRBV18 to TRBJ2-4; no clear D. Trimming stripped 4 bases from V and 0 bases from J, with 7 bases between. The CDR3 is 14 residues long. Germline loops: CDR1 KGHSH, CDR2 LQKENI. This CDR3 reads CASSLQVAKNIQYF. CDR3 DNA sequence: TGTGCCAGCTCACTTCAGGTAGCCAAAAACATTCAGTACTTC. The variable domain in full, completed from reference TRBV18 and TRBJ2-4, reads NAGVMQNPRHLVRRRGQEARLRCSPMKGHSHVYWYRQLPEEGLKFMVYLQKENIIDESGMPKERFSAEFPKEGPSILRIQQVVRGDSAAYFCASSLQVAKNIQYFGAGTRLSVL.

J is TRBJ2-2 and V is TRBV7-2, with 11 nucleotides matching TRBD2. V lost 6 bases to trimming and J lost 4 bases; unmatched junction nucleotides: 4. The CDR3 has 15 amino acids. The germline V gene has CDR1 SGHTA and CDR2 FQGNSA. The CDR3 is CASRPTSGITGELFF. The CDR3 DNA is TGTGCCAGCAGACCGACTAGCGGGATCACCGGGGAGCTGTTTTTT.

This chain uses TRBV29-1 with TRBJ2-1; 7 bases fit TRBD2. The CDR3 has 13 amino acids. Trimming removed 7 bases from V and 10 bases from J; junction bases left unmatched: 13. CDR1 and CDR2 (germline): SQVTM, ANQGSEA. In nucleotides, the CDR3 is TGCAGCGCCGACCGACTCCGGGAGGACGAGCAGTTCTTC. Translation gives CSADRLREDEQFF.

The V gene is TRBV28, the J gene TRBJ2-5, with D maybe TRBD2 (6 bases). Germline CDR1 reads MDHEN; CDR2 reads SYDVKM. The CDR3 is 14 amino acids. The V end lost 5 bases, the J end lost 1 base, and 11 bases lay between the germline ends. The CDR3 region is CASSLSGTQETQYF. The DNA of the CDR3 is TGTGCCAGCAGTCTTAGCGGAACCCAAGAGACCCAGTACTTC.

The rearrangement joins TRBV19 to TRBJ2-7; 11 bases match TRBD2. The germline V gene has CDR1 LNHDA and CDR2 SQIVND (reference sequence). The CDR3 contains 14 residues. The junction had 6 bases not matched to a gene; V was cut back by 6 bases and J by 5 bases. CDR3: CASRLAGDKDEQYF. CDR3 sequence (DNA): TGTGCCAGTAGACTAGCGGGAGATAAGGACGAGCAGTACTTC.